One sample yielded the 2 T cell receptor beta chains listed below, sequenced in a study of OX40 agonist ivuxolimab in advanced cancers. Sequencing was performed with immunoSEQ multiplex PCR; in TCRdb, only in-frame clones are kept and a portion is missing. The table includes about 64,000 clones, approximately 84% detected once. Material: CD4+ or CD8+ T cells sorted from blood, obtained in a trial of the OX40 agonist ivuxolimab. Receptors originate from an adult with an advanced solid tumor such as melanoma, head and neck, liver or kidney cancer.

The V call is TRBV5-4, the J call TRBJ1-2; 7 bases agree with TRBD1. This CDR3 has 12 amino acids. Germline loops: CDR1 SGHNT, CDR2 YYREEE (reference sequence). With 3 bases clipped from V and 7 bases from J, the junction kept 3 bases outside the gene matches. CDR3: CASSYTGAGYTF. In nucleotides, the CDR3 is TGTGCCAGCAGCTATACAGGGGCTGGCTACACCTTC.

V usage is TRBV19 and J usage is TRBJ1-2; weak D call: TRBD1 (5 bases). Per germline, CDR1 LNHDA and CDR2 SQIVND (reference sequence). Trimming shortened V by 6 bases and J by 2 bases, and 25 bases separated the two germline ends. The CDR3 contains 18 residues. CDR3 region: CASSNLDISGSRNYGYTF. The CDR3, as DNA: TGTGCCAGTAGCAATCTGGACATCTCAGGATCCCGCAACTATGGCTACACCTTC.